This is a list of T cell receptor beta chains from one sample in a study of neurological immune-mediated disorders. One entry per CDR3 protein, called by TCRdb with MiXCR from the 5' RACE reads. The sample holds about 50,000 distinct CDR3 sequences, 3% seen once. What was sequenced was PBMCs. Every receptor here comes from a woman in her forties or fifties with multiple sclerosis. CDR3s include the opening cysteine and the closing phenylalanine or tryptophan. The order of the fields is J gene, CDR3 length, clone size, D gene, V gene, CDR3 protein, CDR3 DNA. D genes are given only for firm matches. Only some rows state a clone size, as once, few, many or a class for expanded clones.

>TRBJ2-1|15|many|-|TRBV5-1
CASSFSTGSRNEQFF
TGCGCCAGCAGCTTTTCAACCGGGAGCCGGAATGAGCAGTTCTTC
>TRBJ2-5|16|many|TRBD2|TRBV5-5
CASSLRVAGDQETQYF
TGTGCCAGCAGCTTGAGAGTAGCGGGGGATCAAGAGACCCAGTACTTC
>TRBJ1-6|12|-|-|TRBV4-2
CASSQDRSTLNF
TGTGCCAGCAGCCAAGATCGATCAACCCTCAACTTT
>TRBJ2-1|15|many|TRBD2|TRBV11-2
CASSLDPGLGYEQFF
TGTGCCAGCAGCTTAGATCCCGGACTAGGCTATGAGCAGTTCTTC
>TRBJ1-1|14|many|TRBD1|TRBV5-6
CASSSLDRGTEAFF
TGTGCCAGCAGCTCCCTTGACAGGGGCACTGAAGCTTTCTTT
>TRBJ2-1|15|many|-|TRBV10-3
CAISEGNGFSDEQFF
TGTGCCATCAGTGAGGGTAATGGCTTTTCTGATGAGCAGTTCTTC
>TRBJ2-1|14|many|-|TRBV29-1
CSVALTGVYNEQFF
TGCAGCGTGGCGCTGACAGGAGTTTACAATGAGCAGTTCTTC
>TRBJ1-1|12|many|-|TRBV20-1
CSLTQRGTEAFF
TGCAGTCTAACTCAACGGGGTACTGAAGCTTTCTTT
>TRBJ2-2|15|many|TRBD1|TRBV7-6
CASSPRDSATGELFF
TGTGCCAGCAGCCCGAGGGACAGTGCCACCGGGGAGCTGTTTTTT
>TRBJ1-2|15|many|-|TRBV5-1
CASSLEGNSNYGYTF
TGCGCCAGCAGCTTGGAAGGCAATTCTAACTATGGCTACACCTTC
>TRBJ1-4|13|many|-|TRBV7-9
CASSPGPNEKLFF
TGTGCCAGCAGCCCCGGGCCCAATGAAAAACTGTTTTTT
>TRBJ1-1|14|many|TRBD1|TRBV20-1
CSARERTGANEAFF
TGCAGTGCTAGAGAAAGGACAGGGGCGAATGAAGCTTTCTTT
>TRBJ1-1|15|many|-|TRBV5-1
CASSFVESGVGEAFF
TGCGCCAGCAGCTTCGTGGAATCAGGGGTGGGTGAAGCTTTCTTT
>TRBJ2-5|14|-|-|TRBV30
CAWSVVEQGETQYF
TGTGCCTGGAGTGTGGTGGAGCAGGGGGAGACCCAGTACTTC
>TRBJ1-5|15|few|-|TRBV9
CASSPRPDGYGTQNF
TGTGCCAGCAGCCCAAGACCCGATGGATACGGGACCCAGAATTTT
>TRBJ2-3|13|many|-|TRBV5-4
CASSSFARDTQYF
TGTGCCAGCAGCTCGTTCGCCCGGGATACGCAGTATTTT
>TRBJ2-2|16|many|TRBD1|TRBV9
CASSMGQGGVTGELFF
TGTGCCAGCAGCATGGGACAGGGAGGGGTCACCGGGGAGCTGTTTTTT
>TRBJ1-1|15|many|TRBD1|TRBV11-2
CASRSPGQGFIEAFF
TGTGCCAGCAGGTCACCCGGACAGGGGTTTATTGAAGCTTTCTTT